This T cell receptor beta chain was profiled in a study of radiotherapy plus CTLA-4 blockade in lung cancer. Study-wide context: An objective response was seen in about a sixth of patients, and disease control in around 31%.

The repertoire was sequenced with immunoSEQ multiplex PCR; TCRdb's copy has only in-frame clones and lacks some. This table has 40,000 to 45,000 clones, approximately 70% appearing once. Whole-study results and caveats: Early blood T cell clone changes and increased post-radiation serum interferon-beta were reportedly the strongest response predictors.

About this clone itself: What it binds is not known.

The CDR3 runs 13 residues. Per the germline V gene, CDR1 is LNHDA and CDR2 is SQIVND (reference sequence). The V end lost 4 bases, the J end lost 0 bases, and 6 bases lay between the germline ends. This sequence was found in a human donor with non-small cell lung cancer who had stable disease on radiotherapy plus ipilimumab. The specimen was peripheral blood, collected from a patient treated with radiotherapy plus ipilimumab. This sequence joins TRBV19 and TRBJ2-5, with D maybe TRBD1 (5 bases). CDR3 sequence reads: CASSRQYQETQYF. CDR3 bases: TGTGCCAGTAGTAGACAGTACCAAGAGACCCAGTACTTC.